A selection of T cell receptor beta chains follows, all from one sample in a study of cytomegalovirus exposure and HLA in healthy donors. TCRdb's table, derived via immunoSEQ multiplex PCR, lists solely in-frame clones and lacks some. The repertoire holds just over 200,000 clones, with approximately 70% as singletons. Sequenced: PBMCs. The origin of the receptors is a man in his forties in good health and CMV-seropositive. The CDR3 runs from the conserved cysteine through the conserved F or W. Each record gives: V gene, clone size, J gene, D gene, CDR3 protein, CDR3 DNA. D genes are given only for firm matches. Not all rows give a size; the values are once, few, many and, for expanded clones, a class.

TRBV7-3,.,TRBJ2-1,.,CASSLRGVSYNEQFF,TGTGCCAGCAGCTTACGCGGGGTGTCCTACAATGAGCAGTTCTTC
TRBV2,once,TRBJ2-5,.,CASSENVLGQETQYF,TGTGCCAGCAGTGAGAATGTCCTCGGGCAAGAGACCCAGTACTTC
TRBV18,.,TRBJ2-5,TRBD1,CASSPTTAGGEETQYF,TGTGCCAGCTCACCTACCACGGCAGGGGGCGAAGAGACCCAGTACTTC
TRBV11-2,once,TRBJ2-1,.,CASAAPRTGTTDSYNEQFF,TGTGCCAGCGCCGCTCCCCGGACAGGGACTACAGACTCCTACAATGAGCAGTTCTTC
TRBV2,few,TRBJ1-5,.,CASSGGGSWPQHF,TGTGCCAGCAGTGGGGGGGGAAGTTGGCCCCAGCATTTT
TRBV10-2,.,TRBJ2-5,TRBD1,CASRGTGDGETQYF,TGCGCCAGCAGGGGGACAGGGGATGGAGAGACCCAGTACTTC
TRBV19,few,TRBJ2-3,TRBD1,CASSMDRDIGTQYF,TGTGCCAGTAGTATGGACAGGGACATCGGTACGCAGTATTTT
TRBV5-1,few,TRBJ2-1,TRBD2,CASSWLGLASGVYNEQFF,TGCGCCAGCAGCTGGCTAGGTTTGGCTAGCGGGGTCTACAATGAGCAGTTCTTC
TRBV19,.,TRBJ1-1,.,CASRGFNVPPRSTTEAFF,TGTGCCTCAAGGGGGTTTAATGTCCCCCCCCGATCGACCACTGAAGCTTTCTTT
TRBV19,.,TRBJ2-5,TRBD1,CASAAGGKETQYF,TGTGCCAGTGCCGCAGGGGGCAAGGAGACCCAGTACTTC
TRBV10-2,.,TRBJ2-7,.,CASSESQVSYEQYF,TGCGCCAGCAGTGAGTCGCAGGTTTCCTACGAGCAGTACTTC
TRBV5-8,once,TRBJ1-3,TRBD1,CASSTGDSGNTIYF,TGTGCCAGCAGTACAGGGGACTCTGGAAACACCATATATTTT
TRBV11-3,.,TRBJ2-5,TRBD1,CASSLAGTAQETQYF,TGTGCCAGCAGCTTAGCCGGGACAGCCCAAGAGACCCAGTACTTC
TRBV5-6,once,TRBJ1-3,.,CASSLRPPSRGNTIYF,TGTGCCAGCAGCCTCCGACCTCCCTCGAGGGGAAACACCATATATTTT
TRBV19,.,TRBJ1-2,.,CASSIRQDGNYGYTF,TGTGCCAGTAGTATAAGACAGGACGGGAACTATGGCTACACCTTC
TRBV18,.,TRBJ2-2,TRBD2,CASSPRLAGNTGELFF,TGTGCCAGCTCACCACGGTTAGCGGGGAACACCGGGGAGCTGTTTTTT
TRBV7-9,.,TRBJ1-6,.,CASSLQGTPPLHF,TGTGCCAGCAGCTTACAGGGAACTCCACCCCTCCACTTT
TRBV5-5,.,TRBJ2-1,TRBD2,CASRTSGVENNEQFF,TGTGCCAGCAGGACTAGCGGGGTTGAAAACAATGAGCAGTTCTTC
TRBV9,.,TRBJ2-2,.,CASSVYKGTGELFF,TGTGCCAGCAGCGTATATAAGGGGACCGGGGAGCTGTTTTTT
TRBV9,.,TRBJ2-3,.,CASSVVTDTQYF,TGTGCCAGCAGCGTAGTAACAGATACGCAGTATTTT
TRBV19,.,TRBJ2-1,.,CASNWVATANEQFF,TGTGCCAGTAACTGGGTAGCTACCGCCAATGAGCAGTTCTTC
TRBV7-9,once,TRBJ2-1,TRBD2,CSSSPRGGSGDVYNEQFF,TGTTCCAGCAGCCCCCGAGGTGGTAGCGGGGACGTATACAATGAGCAGTTCTTC
TRBV19,.,TRBJ1-2,TRBD1,CASSMDRDLAGYTF,TGTGCCAGTAGTATGGACAGGGACCTAGCTGGCTACACCTTC
TRBV5-1,.,TRBJ2-5,.,CASSLVSEERETQYF,TGCGCCAGCAGCTTGGTCTCAGAGGAGAGGGAGACCCAGTACTTC
TRBV4-1,.,TRBJ2-1,.,CASSQIVVDNEQFF,TGCGCCAGCAGCCAGATAGTTGTCGACAATGAGCAGTTCTTC
TRBV5-1,.,TRBJ2-7,.,CASSVGVSDEQYF,TGCGCCAGCAGCGTGGGCGTCTCCGACGAGCAGTACTTC
TRBV6-1,.,TRBJ1-5,TRBD1,CASSRGQNNQPQHF,TGTGCCAGCAGCCGGGGACAGAACAATCAGCCCCAGCATTTT
TRBV9,once,TRBJ2-1,TRBD2,CASSPTSGLGDEQFF,TGTGCCAGCAGCCCTACTAGCGGGTTGGGGGATGAGCAGTTCTTC
TRBV11-2,.,TRBJ1-1,TRBD1,CASSTGQVGTEAFF,TGTGCCAGCAGCACGGGACAGGTTGGGACTGAAGCTTTCTTT
TRBV11-2,.,TRBJ2-3,TRBD2,CASSLRASGDLSTDTQYF,TGTGCCAGCAGCTTACGAGCTAGCGGGGACCTGAGCACAGATACGCAGTATTTT
TRBV18,.,TRBJ2-1,.,CASSPKDSRGEQFF,TGTGCCAGCTCCCCGAAGGACAGTCGAGGTGAGCAGTTCTTC
TRBV6-5,.,TRBJ1-3,TRBD1,CASSYTGGVSGNTIYF,TGTGCCAGCAGTTACACAGGGGGGGTCTCTGGAAACACCATATATTTT
TRBV5-4,.,TRBJ1-3,TRBD1,CASSLEQGRGNTIYF,TGTGCCAGCAGCTTGGAACAGGGGCGTGGAAACACCATATATTTT
TRBV6-1,.,TRBJ2-2,TRBD1,CASSWTGNTGELFF,TGTGCCAGCAGTTGGACAGGCAACACCGGGGAGCTGTTTTTT
TRBV6-6,few,TRBJ1-1,.,CASSSSRVLGEAFF,TGTGCCAGCAGTTCCTCCAGGGTGCTTGGGGAAGCTTTCTTT
TRBV27,few,TRBJ1-5,TRBD1,CASSARRGQGGSNQPQHF,TGTGCCAGCAGTGCCCGGAGGGGACAGGGGGGTAGCAATCAGCCCCAGCATTTT